This section outlines one TCR beta chain sequence together with its context. This clone was recorded only once. No antigen is known for it. No much larger clone exists at a distance of one base, and base qualities are not known. Participants in the prospective study were aged 18 to 89 years, lived in over 20 United States geographic areas, and enrolled through a virtual design. In the prospective study, cohorts were assigned on the basis of participant-reported clinical history obtained from a screening survey and a study questionnaire. For ImmuneRACE Cohort 3, a participant was defined as recovered based on two consecutive negative NP/OP PCR tests, clearance by a healthcare professional, or resolution of symptoms. In the prospective study, mobile phlebotomists collected whole blood, serum and a nasopharyngeal or oropharyngeal swab from each participant. Over a roughly 2-month period, participants in the prospective study had the option of providing additional blood draws and questionnaires. Prospective study blood samples were shipped either frozen or at room temperature before DNA extraction.

Relative to germline, V is 8 bases shorter and J is 3 bases shorter, with 16 bases between their ends. CDR1 and CDR2 are drawn from the germline V gene (reference sequence): MNHNY, SVGAGI. The CDR3, from cysteine to phenylalanine, totals 14 residues. Only the CDR3 portion is preserved as DNA: 42 bases, with reading frame beginning at the first base. The immunoSEQ Assay, a bias-controlled multiplex PCR, was used to amplify TCRbeta CDR3 regions from genomic DNA. Per the original workflow: Nucleated cell counts per sample were estimated from amplification of reference gene primers within the assay. To quantify the absolute abundance of each unique TCRbeta CDR3 rearrangement, sequence reads were collapsed and filtered. For each sample, productive Simpson clonality was calculated by taking the square root of Simpson's diversity index across productive rearrangements. Sourced from immuneACCESS, this table was stored by TCRdb with only in-frame sequences that have V and J called. A share of the clones is absent; for the studies checked, an unresolved V gene accounts for under half, and the remainder has no known explanation. The D gene and trimming were derived from the DNA, and the V and J assignments and clone size from that table. Recorded for this sample are almost 500,000 clones; approximately 90% of them occurred a single time. The top ten clones comprise roughly 8% of the sample.

This sample is part of a study of blood T cell repertoires in COVID-19 (dated by TCRdb to 2018 to 2020). At the level of the whole study: The collaborator samples originated in the United States, Italy and Spain and spanned the acute and convalescent phases of COVID-19. The material from the prospective study consisted of cDNA or gDNA derived from T cells, B-cell-depleted T cells, or PBMCs. The sample metadata nearly always contained a de-identified subject ID, COVID-19 status, age in years and sex. Where available, HLA class I and class II types were taken from metadata supplied by the sample provider and were not determined by assay-based typing. A freely available public database, intended as a resource for researchers studying the immune response to SARS-CoV-2, is where the repertoires were released. Subjects who had been exposed to COVID-19, were actively infected with it, or had recovered from it provided the deeply sampled blood TCRbeta repertoires that made up the dataset. The samples were drawn from the first 160 participants of the ongoing ImmuneRACE study and from 1,254 subjects provided by 6 global collaborators. Results the study describes overall, beyond this receptor: Clinical and demographic metadata were provided uncurated, with the amount varying by source and participant.

The rearrangement joined TRBV6-6 to TRBJ2-5; the best D guess is TRBD1, with 6 bases matching. The receptor was derived from a woman in her sixties who had recovered from COVID-19. Sequencing was carried out using PBMCs or T cells enriched from blood (not recorded which). CDR3 protein: CASARQDVEETQYF. The sequenced DNA is TGTGCCAGCGCCCGACAGGACGTCGAAGAGACCCAGTACTTC.